These 2 T cell receptor beta chains were sequenced from one sample in a study of T-cell memory formation after mild COVID-19 (dated by TCRdb to the early 2020s). Library method: 5' RACE. The reads were generated on an Illumina NovaSeq 6000. TCRdb reworked the public reads: Q25 trimming with fastp, MiXCR clone assembly, productive beta chains retained. One record per CDR3 amino acid sequence lists the most common genes and DNA. Counted in this sample were roughly 600,000 distinct CDR3 sequences; around 17% of them appeared once. About 12% of the sample belongs to the ten largest clones. Sequences were obtained from PBMCs or a T cell subset sorted from them (not recorded which). The receptors were sampled from an adult woman who had mild COVID-19 (a few samples of this study predate the infection). The sample titles of this study are shuffled in the database, so cell type and time point are left out; the donor was told from shared clones.

This clonotype has more than one count but fewer than ten. V usage is TRBV5-4 and J usage is TRBJ1-3, with D possibly matching TRBD1 (5 bases). Germline-derived CDR1 and CDR2 are SGHNT and YYREEE (reference sequence). This CDR3 is 15 amino acids long. V lost 4 bases and J 0 bases, leaving 11 bases between the germline ends. This CDR3 reads CASSRTGDSGNTIYF. CDR3 nucleotides: TGTGCCAGCAGCCGAACAGGCGACTCTGGAAACACCATATATTTT.

The rearrangement uses TRBV20-1 and TRBJ2-1; possible D gene TRBD2, 6 bases. Germline V CDR1 and CDR2: DFQATT, SNEGSKA (reference sequence). The V and J ends lost 3 bases and 5 bases respectively, with 14 bases between them. The CDR3 spans 14 residues. CDR3 in DNA: TGCAGTGCTAGTTCTGGGACTCAGAACAATGAGCAGTTCTTC. It translates to CSASSGTQNNEQFF.